This TCR beta chain appears in the sequencing data of a study of regulatory T cells in long-lasting Graves disease. Per the germline V gene, CDR1 is SGDLS and CDR2 is YYNGEE. The CDR3 sequence is 15 residues long. Trimming removed 0 bases from V and 3 bases from J, with 9 bases in between. Stated time point: persistent/refractory GD, antithyroid drugs over 5 years with positive TRAb. TCR sequences were obtained from RNA taken from PBMCs. Findings and caveats of the study: Analysis covered peripheral blood alone, not thyroid tissue.

Points on this clonotype: Its antigen is as yet unknown.

Sequencing libraries for TCR beta were prepared with iRepertoire HTBI primers and Arm-PCR of CDR3 regions. From the multiplex PCR reads, TCRdb called clonotypes with MiXCR, one entry per CDR3 protein. The repertoire includes almost 350,000 distinct CDR3 sequences, around 20% of them detected once, and just under 30% sits in the top ten. The material was peripheral blood mononuclear cells (PBMCs), obtained when the disease was refractory, from a patient treated with antithyroid drugs. This receptor was taken from a female donor with Graves disease. This chain links TRBV9 with TRBJ1-4; no firm D call. CDR3 DNA: TGTGCCAGCAGCGTAGGCCCGGGGTCTAATGAAAAACTGTTTTTT. Amino acid sequence: CASSVGPGSNEKLFF.